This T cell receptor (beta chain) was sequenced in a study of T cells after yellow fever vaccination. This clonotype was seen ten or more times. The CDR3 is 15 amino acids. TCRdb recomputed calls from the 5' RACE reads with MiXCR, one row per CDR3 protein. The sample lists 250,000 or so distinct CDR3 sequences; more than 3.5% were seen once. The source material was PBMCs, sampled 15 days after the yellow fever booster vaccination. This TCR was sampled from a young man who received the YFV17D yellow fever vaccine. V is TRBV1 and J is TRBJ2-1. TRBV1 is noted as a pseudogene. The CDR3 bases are TGCACCAGCAGCCAAGGGTGGCGCTCCTACAATGAGCAGTTCTTC. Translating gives CTSSQGWRSYNEQFF.